This entry concerns a single TCR beta chain. The antigen it recognizes is unknown. The sample holds no much larger clone one base away, and base qualities are not on file. Hyperthyroidism patients were newly diagnosed, with disease duration under 2 months, and aged 18 to 65 years. Patients with uncontrolled infections, other autoimmune diseases, pregnancy or lactation were excluded. Diagnoses were established on the basis of clinical symptoms, serum thyroxine and TRAb, thyroid ultrasound, and orbital computed tomography. For progressor patients, blood was drawn at the first diagnosis of hyperthyroidism, before any ophthalmopathy symptoms had appeared. PBMCs were separated from over 9 ml of fresh peripheral blood using Ficoll-Paque density gradient centrifugation. Progressor patients were first diagnosed with Graves' hyperthyroidism and then developed ophthalmopathy during follow-up. Total RNA was extracted using Trizol reagent, and RNA quality was assessed on an Agilent 2100 Bioanalyzer.

These data are taken from a study of T cells in Graves' hyperthyroidism and ophthalmopathy (dated by TCRdb to between 2018 and 2021). Looking at the study overall: Peripheral blood samples were taken at initial diagnosis, before any treatment was given. Whether ophthalmopathy could be predicted prospectively was tested in an independent validation cohort made up of under 20 hyperthyroidism patients plus 17 patients who later progressed to ophthalmopathy. A discovery cohort of roughly 96 patients, roughly 43 with Graves' ophthalmopathy and about 58 with stable Graves' hyperthyroidism, was used to find distinguishing TCR V-J signatures. Thyroid tissue and blood T-cell repertoires from several Graves' hyperthyroidism patients were also compared in the study. The 85 to 100 discovery patients were randomly split 7:3 into training and test sets. According to the paper, TCR Vbeta CDR3 sequencing was carried out on around 140 peripheral blood samples, which came from approximately 43 ophthalmopathy, about 75 hyperthyroidism and roughly 17 progressor patients. After blood sampling, hyperthyroidism patients were treated with methimazole at a starting dose of 30 mg daily, and ophthalmopathy patients were treated with high-dose intravenous methylprednisolone. General findings and caveats noted by the study authors: A model built on a 13 V-J signature distinguished ophthalmopathy from stable hyperthyroidism, reaching 85% to 90% sensitivity and around 81% specificity in cross-validation and 80%/75% in testing. Most expanded thyroid clonotypes (frequency above 0.001) were also detected in blood, a finding suggesting that blood repertoires may reflect thyroid immune responses. No statistical method was used to set the sample size in advance, and investigators knew the group allocation. In validation, the model predicted progression to ophthalmopathy with approximately 69% sensitivity and about 72% specificity, a median of about 6.7 months before onset.

The CDR3 numbers 14 residues from cysteine through phenylalanine. Left in the record is the CDR3 DNA by itself, 42 bases read in frame from the first base. The germline V and J ends show losses of 5 bases and 5 bases respectively, and no gene match explains 6 bases of the junction. CDR1 and CDR2 are read off the germline V gene as SGHAT and FQNNGV. Amplification of TCR beta CDR3 regions was carried out from RNA transcripts. The TCR CDR3 was subjected to a first round of RT-PCR using the HTBI primer set and the Qiagen OneStep RT-PCR kit. A second multiplex PCR round built the libraries, followed by size selection and purification. Sequencing of the libraries was done on an Illumina HiSeq2000 using paired-end 100 bp reads. Under the source paper's analysis protocol: SOAPnuke was used to process the raw data, throwing out any read that contained adapters or uncalled bases, had a mean Phred below 15, or lacked an exact constant-primer or identifier match. High-quality paired reads were merged using COPE v1.2.5, and each unique nucleotide sequence was defined as a clonotype. MiTCR v1.1 was used to align the clonotypes against IMGT TRBV, TRBD and TRBJ reference segments. The analysis was restricted to V-J combinations with a frequency above 0.0001, which together covered just over 99% of the repertoires. The TCS score was defined as the ratio of F50 (clonal expansion) to E x V (chaos), calculated using BLOSUM62-based TCRdist between CDR3 peptides within each V-J. Welch's t-statistics and random forest reduced roughly 500 V-J features to about 12, which were used in a naive Bayes classifier (R e1071). Using fastp trimming at Q25 and MiXCR clonotype assembly, TCRdb reanalyzed the public sequencing data and kept in-frame beta chains. Duplicate CDR3 protein sequences are folded into a single record with the most common DNA and genes. The V and J calls were determined by TCRdb, not by the authors. A total of 300,000 to 450,000 distinct CDR3 sequences appear in this sample, about 14% of them only once. The ten most abundant clones make up roughly 20% of the sample.

This clonotype originated in a man aged 30 to 39 with Graves' hyperthyroidism that later progressed to Graves' ophthalmopathy. Rearrangement joined TRBV11-2 to TRBJ1-1; 9 central nucleotides agree with TRBD1. Sequenced: blood. The DNA is TGTGCCAGCAGCGCCGGACAGGGGAGAACTGAAGCTTTCTTT. It encodes CASSAGQGRTEAFF.